The 6 T cell receptor beta chains below all came from one sample that was sequenced in a study of response to subunit inactivated influenza vaccine. TCRdb re-derived calls from the RT-PCR reads in MiXCR, one entry per CDR3 protein. The data contain hundreds of thousands of distinct CDR3 sequences, 25% of them singletons. The specimen was CD4+ T cells sorted from PBMCs, collected 5 days after vaccination. These TCRs come from a man over 45 who received an inactivated influenza vaccine.

The chain couples TRBV6-2 or TRBV6-3 to TRBJ2-7, with TRBD2 matching 7 bases. This CDR3 spans 14 amino acids. Germline CDR1 and CDR2: MNHEY and SVGEGT. The junction had 8 bases not matched to a gene; V was cut back by 6 bases and J by 3 bases. The CDR3: CASRTGLGSYEQYF. In DNA form, the CDR3 reads TGTGCCAGCAGAACAGGACTAGGAAGCTACGAGCAGTACTTC.

By frequency in the sample, this clonotype is medium-sized (0.01 to 0.1%). V and J are TRBV7-2 and TRBJ2-7, with 8 bases matching TRBD2. The germline V gene has CDR1 SGHTA and CDR2 FQGNSA. The CDR3 consists of 15 residues. V was pared by 5 bases and J by 2 bases, with 8 bases of the junction left unmatched. The CDR3 region has the DNA TGTGCCAGCAGCCCCCTAACGGGGGGGACCTACGAGCAGTACTTC. This codes for CASSPLTGGTYEQYF. Based on the CDR3 plus reference TRBV7-2 and TRBJ2-7, the full variable domain is GAGVSQSPSNKVTEKGKDVELRCDPISGHTALYWYRQSLGQGLEFLIYFQGNSAPDKSGLPSDRFSAERTGGSVSTLTIQRTQQEDSAVYLCASSPLTGGTYEQYFGPGTRLTVT.

This clonotype was counted once. The chain joins TRBV11-2 to TRBJ2-2, with 9 bases matching TRBD1. Germline CDR1 and CDR2: SGHAT and FQNNGV. CDR3 size: 16 residues. V dropped 6 bases and J dropped 1; count of bases not matched to a gene: 6. The CDR3 sequence: CASRKPGQGNTGELFF. DNA for the CDR3: TGTGCCAGCAGGAAGCCGGGACAGGGGAACACCGGGGAGCTGTTTTTT.

This clonotype has a handful of counts. The V call is TRBV5-1, the J call TRBJ2-1, with 9 bases fitting TRBD1. In germline, CDR1 is SGHRS, CDR2 YFSETQ. This CDR3 has 15 amino acids. After removal of 2 bases from V and 5 bases from J, the junction contained 5 bases not matched to a gene. The DNA for the CDR3 is TGCGCCAGCAGCTTAGGGACAGGGAGGGACAATGAGCAGTTCTTC. This sequence encodes CASSLGTGRDNEQFF.

The rearrangement links TRBV4-2 to TRBJ2-3; no clear D. The CDR3 runs to 17 residues. Per the germline V gene, CDR1 is LGHNA and CDR2 is YNFKEQ. The germline V and J ends were trimmed by 0 bases and 0 bases, with 13 bases remaining between them. CDR3 in amino acids: CASSQDSFSRSTDTQYF. CDR3 coding DNA: TGTGCCAGCAGCCAAGATTCGTTCTCTCGGAGCACAGATACGCAGTATTTT.

This clonotype was detected a few times. Its ends do not fully match the called genes, so a read error is possible. This CDR3 is CASSSPFIDTDTQYF. The CDR3 region has the DNA TGTGCTAGCAGCTCCCCGTTTATCGACACAGATACGCAGTATTTT. This chain links TRBV7-7 with TRBJ2-3; D unresolved. This CDR3 has 15 residues. Germline V lookup: CDR1 SSHAT, CDR2 FNYEAQ (reference sequence). Complete variable domain (other parts from reference TRBV7-7 and TRBJ2-3): GAGVSQSPRYKVTKRGQDVTLRCDPISSHATLYWYQQALGQGPEFLTYFNYEAQPDKSGLPSDRFSAERPEGSISTLTIQRTEQRDSAMYRCASSSPFIDTDTQYFGPGTRLTVL.